Sequencing of this T cell receptor beta chain was carried out in a study of CD8 T cells in Susac syndrome. This clonotype turned up a few times. Random hexamers were used to reverse transcribe about 0.45 to 1 ug of RNA. Multiplex PCR with immunoSEQ amplified the TCR beta CDR3 across 54 Vbeta and 13 Jbeta. Each CDR3 protein is one row after TCRdb ran MiXCR on the immunoSEQ multiplex PCR reads. Among roughly 250,000 distinct CDR3 sequences listed, 90% to 97% were seen once. The CDR3 consists of 14 residues. V lost 0 bases and J lost 4, with 10 bases in between. Germline CDR1 and CDR2: SGDLS and YYNGEE. FACS was used to enrich TEMRA cells, whereas the CD8+ and CD4+ T cells were obtained by negative isolation.

The sequenced sample consisted of CD4+ T cells from PBMCs. This sequence joins TRBV9 and TRBJ1-1; no firm D call. The clonotype originates from a human donor with Susac syndrome. The CDR3 DNA follows: TGTGCCAGCAGCGTAGCCCCAGCCGGCACTGAAGCTTTCTTT. Translating it yields CASSVAPAGTEAFF.